Below, 28 T cell receptor beta chains from the same sample are listed, as sequenced in a study of CD8 T cells in Susac syndrome. With random hexamers, 0.5 to 1 ug RNA was reverse transcribed. TCRdb called the immunoSEQ multiplex PCR reads again in MiXCR, with one record for every CDR3 protein. The sample includes more than 150,000 distinct CDR3 sequences, approximately 94% seen only once; the top ten take about 0.19%. The sequenced sample was CD8+ T cells from PBMCs. These receptors all come from a human donor with multiple sclerosis.

This sequence joins TRBV29-1 and TRBJ1-2; D gene ambiguous. CDR1 SQVTM and CDR2 ANQGSEA come from the germline V gene. The CDR3 has 12 residues. Trimming stripped 2 bases from V and 2 bases from J, with 6 bases between. CDR3: CSVELGNYGYTF. For the CDR3, the DNA is TGCAGCGTTGAACTCGGAAACTATGGCTACACCTTC.

The chain uses TRBV12-5 and TRBJ1-2; weak D call: TRBD1 (5 bases). The V gene's germline CDR1 is LGHNT and CDR2 FRNRAP. Trimming pared 6 bases from V and 6 bases from J, leaving 20 bases between. The CDR3 contains 15 residues. CDR3 in DNA: TGTGCTAGTGGCCCGAACTCGGGGGGATTAGATGGCTACACCTTC. It translates to CASGPNSGGLDGYTF.

This chain joins TRBV30 and TRBJ1-1; the D gene is possibly TRBD1 (5 bases). Trimming removed 3 bases from V and 10 bases from J, with 18 bases in between. Germline V gene sequence: CDR1 GTSNPN, CDR2 SVGIG (reference sequence). CDR3 length: 13 residues. CDR3 loop: CAWRRRQGDGAFF. CDR3 sequence (DNA): TGTGCCTGGAGACGTCGGCAGGGTGACGGAGCTTTCTTT.

The chain is built from TRBV29-1 and TRBJ1-1; 7 nucleotides match TRBD1. Trimming cost V 1 base and J 1 base; bases outside gene matches: 0. This CDR3 has 13 amino acids. In germline, CDR1 is SQVTM, CDR2 ANQGSEA. DNA of the CDR3: TGCAGCGTTGAAGGGGACAGGAACACTGAAGCTTTCTTT. This sequence encodes CSVEGDRNTEAFF.

The rearrangement uses TRBV7-9 and TRBJ1-5; the D is unclear. CDR1 and CDR2 (germline): SEHNR, FQNEAQ (reference sequence). The CDR3 is 12 residues long. V was pared by 3 bases and J by 6 bases, with 6 bases between. The CDR3 loop is CASSFQTQPQHF. The CDR3 region has the DNA TGTGCCAGCAGCTTCCAGACTCAGCCCCAGCATTTT. The full variable domain, its missing parts supplied by reference TRBV7-9 and TRBJ1-5, is DTGVSQNPRHKITKRGQNVTFRCDPISEHNRLYWYRQTLGQGPEFLTYFQNEAQLEKSRLLSDRFSAERPKGSFSTLEIQRTEQGDSAMYLCASSFQTQPQHFGDGTRLSIL.

This chain links TRBV12-3 or TRBV12-4 with TRBJ2-5; D may be TRBD1 (6 bases). The CDR3 consists of 15 residues. V was trimmed by 4 bases and J by 7 bases, leaving 19 bases between them. CDR3 in amino acids: CASSSQGSRGVTQYF. In nucleotides, the CDR3 is TGTGCCAGCAGTTCCCAGGGGTCAAGGGGAGTGACCCAGTACTTC.

This clonotype was seen a single time. The J gene is TRBJ2-7, the V gene TRBV7-9; 8 bases align to TRBD1. Trimming at V came to 5 bases and at J to 4 bases, leaving 16 bases not matched to a gene. This CDR3 region has 17 residues. In germline, CDR1 is SEHNR, CDR2 FQNEAQ (reference sequence). The CDR3 nucleotides read TGTGCCAGCAGCAGGGGGTTTGGACAGGGTTCCCTATACGAGCAGTACTTC. Encoded protein: CASSRGFGQGSLYEQYF. The variable domain in full, completed from reference TRBV7-9 and TRBJ2-7, reads DTGVSQNPRHKITKRGQNVTFRCDPISEHNRLYWYRQTLGQGPEFLTYFQNEAQLEKSRLLSDRFSAERPKGSFSTLEIQRTEQGDSAMYLCASSRGFGQGSLYEQYFGPGTRLTVT.

The chain uses TRBV29-1 and TRBJ2-7; the match to TRBD1 covers 9 bases. The CDR3 extends over 13 amino acids. The V gene's germline CDR1 is SQVTM and CDR2 ANQGSEA. The V gene end was trimmed by 4 bases and the J gene end by 3 bases; junction bases not matched to a gene: 4. The CDR3 DNA follows: TGCAGCGTTGGTGGGACAGGGAGCTACGAGCAGTACTTC. This gives the protein CSVGGTGSYEQYF.

V gene TRBV29-1 combines with J gene TRBJ2-7; D uncertain. Germline V gene lookup returns CDR1 SQVTM and CDR2 ANQGSEA. This CDR3 region has 13 residues. V was clipped by 2 bases and J by 2 bases, with 10 bases between them. CDR3 nucleotide sequence: TGCAGCGTTGAATACGGTACCCCCTACGAGCAGTACTTC. It translates to CSVEYGTPYEQYF.

The CDR3 nucleotides are TGTGCCAGCAGTAACCAGGGCGGGGCGGCCCAGTACTTC. Translating it yields CASSNQGGAAQYF. The rearrangement links TRBV25-1 to TRBJ2-5, with D possibly being TRBD2 (6 bases). Trimming shortened V by 5 bases and J by 9 bases, and 16 bases separated the two germline ends. The length of the CDR3 is 13 residues. Germline V CDR1 and CDR2: MGHDK, SYGVNS.

The chain combines TRBV15 with TRBJ2-5, with TRBD1 matching 8 bases. The CDR3 is 14 amino acids. Germline V gene sequence: CDR1 LNHNV, CDR2 YYDKDF (reference sequence). Unmatched junction bases numbered 4, after V lost 5 bases and J lost 2 bases. CDR3 coding DNA: TGTGCCACCAGCCCGGGACAGGTACAAGAGACCCAGTACTTC. It codes for CATSPGQVQETQYF.

The chain couples TRBV7-9 to TRBJ1-5; D not certain. V lost 1 base and J 1 base, leaving 5 bases between the germline ends. The CDR3 totals 14 residues. CDR1 SEHNR and CDR2 FQNEAQ come from the germline V gene (reference sequence). In DNA, the CDR3 is TGTGCCAGCAGCTTAGTCTCCAGCAATCAGCCCCAGCATTTT. As protein: CASSLVSSNQPQHF. Using reference TRBV7-9 and TRBJ1-5 for the parts outside the CDR3, the full variable domain is DTGVSQNPRHKITKRGQNVTFRCDPISEHNRLYWYRQTLGQGPEFLTYFQNEAQLEKSRLLSDRFSAERPKGSFSTLEIQRTEQGDSAMYLCASSLVSSNQPQHFGDGTRLSIL.

V and J are TRBV3-1 and TRBJ2-6, with 8 bases identical to TRBD1. The CDR3 loop spans 18 amino acids. Germline V gene sequence: CDR1 LGHDT, CDR2 YNNKEL (reference sequence). After removal of 5 bases from V and 5 bases from J, the junction contained 14 bases not matched to a gene. The CDR3 is CASSVRDRGDLWANVLTF. The CDR3 DNA follows: TGTGCCAGCAGCGTTCGTGACAGGGGCGATCTCTGGGCCAACGTCCTGACTTTC.

This clonotype was found once. The chain employs TRBV6-1 and TRBJ2-5; no clear D. V lost 1 base and J lost 2, with 17 bases in between. The CDR3 sequence is 17 residues long. CDR1 is MNHNS, CDR2 SASEGT, per germline. The CDR3 protein is CASSEVTRPIVQETQYF. DNA for the CDR3: TGTGCCAGCAGTGAAGTCACGAGGCCCATCGTTCAAGAGACCCAGTACTTC.

This chain uses TRBV15 with TRBJ2-7; D possibly corresponds to TRBD1 (6 bases). In germline, CDR1 is LNHNV, CDR2 YYDKDF (reference sequence). V was shortened by 7 bases and J by 1 base, with 11 bases between the two germline ends. CDR3 size: 13 residues. CDR3 DNA: TGTGCCACCAAGCGCAGGGGATCCTACGAGCAGTACTTC. Amino acid sequence: CATKRRGSYEQYF.

This clonotype is a singleton in its sample. This chain links TRBV15 with TRBJ2-7; 11 bases align to TRBD1. In germline, CDR1 is LNHNV, CDR2 YYDKDF (reference sequence). V dropped 2 bases and J dropped 3; count of bases not matched to a gene: 3. This CDR3 contains 15 residues. CDR3: CATSRPDRGHYEQYF. The CDR3 DNA sequence: TGTGCCACCAGCAGACCGGACAGGGGGCACTACGAGCAGTACTTC.

V gene TRBV10-2 combines with J gene TRBJ1-1, with D unclear. Germline V lookup: CDR1 WSHSY, CDR2 SAAADI. V lost 2 bases to trimming and J lost 0 bases, with 10 bases between them. CDR3 length: 15 residues. The CDR3 DNA sequence: TGCGCCAGCAGTGAGATGTACGGAATGAACACTGAAGCTTTCTTT. Translation: CASSEMYGMNTEAFF.

V usage is TRBV24-1 and J usage is TRBJ2-3, with unresolved D. The CDR3 totals 13 residues. The V end was cut by 6 bases, the J end by 6 bases, with 12 bases between. Germline V gene data show CDR1 as KGHDR and CDR2 as SFDVKD. The chain's CDR3 is CATSPGSLDTQYF. DNA for the CDR3: TGTGCCACCAGTCCCGGGTCGCTGGATACGCAGTATTTT.

The chain carries TRBV2 and TRBJ1-1; no firm D call. CDR3 size: 14 residues. V shed 4 bases and J shed 2 bases, with 11 bases lying between them. Germline CDR1 is SNHLY and CDR2 is FYNNEI. The CDR3 region has the DNA TGTGCCAGCAGTGCGAGCCGTGGTAACACTGAAGCTTTCTTT. This sequence encodes CASSASRGNTEAFF.

The chain couples TRBV29-1 to TRBJ1-2; D perhaps matches TRBD1 (5 bases). V gave up 3 bases and J gave up 4 bases, with 9 bases separating them. CDR1 and CDR2 from the germline V gene are SQVTM and ANQGSEA. CDR3 size: 12 residues. CDR3 residues: CSVDVGTYGYTF. The CDR3 bases are TGCAGCGTTGATGTGGGGACCTATGGCTACACCTTC.

CDR3 region: CASSLDPLNWEQFF. The CDR3 bases are TGTGCCAGCAGCTTAGATCCCCTCAATTGGGAGCAGTTCTTC. The gene calls are TRBV7-9 and TRBJ2-1; D not resolved. Trimming pared 1 base from V and 10 bases from J, leaving 14 bases between. Germline assignment: CDR1 SEHNR and CDR2 FQNEAQ (reference sequence). The CDR3 is 14 amino acids.

The CDR3 region is CATNHPREDRNYGYTF. CDR3 nucleotide sequence: TGTGCCACCAACCACCCTCGTGAAGATAGAAACTATGGCTACACCTTC. V and J are TRBV28 and TRBJ1-2; D is undetermined. Between the trimmed V and J ends, which lost 10 bases and 2 bases, there was a span of 23 bases. The CDR3 covers 16 residues. CDR1 MDHEN and CDR2 SYDVKM come from the germline V gene.

This rearrangement joins TRBV28 to TRBJ1-5; D may be TRBD1 (5 bases). There are 14 residues in the CDR3. The germline gives CDR1 MDHEN, CDR2 SYDVKM. V was cut by 6 bases and J by 1 base, with 10 bases left in between. The CDR3 loop is CASSWDGSNQPQHF. The CDR3 DNA reads TGTGCCAGCAGCTGGGACGGGAGCAATCAGCCCCAGCATTTT.

The chain recombines TRBV11-2 with TRBJ2-7; TRBD2 matches at 7 bases. V shed 2 bases, J shed 1 base, and the junction held 5 bases outside the gene matches. This CDR3 is built from 15 residues. The germline gives CDR1 SGHAT, CDR2 FQNNGV. CDR3 in amino acids: CASSLSGGTSYEQYF. CDR3 coding DNA: TGTGCCAGCAGCTTATCGGGAGGCACATCCTACGAGCAGTACTTC.

This clonotype was found once. The chain joins TRBV29-1 to TRBJ2-1, with 10 bases identical to TRBD2. The CDR3 has 13 amino acids. Germline assignment: CDR1 SQVTM and CDR2 ANQGSEA. Trimming removed 4 bases from V and 8 bases from J; junction bases left unmatched: 5. The CDR3 DNA follows: TGCAGCGTTGGTAGCGGGGGGCGAGATGAGCAGTTCTTC. Its protein product is CSVGSGGRDEQFF.

J is TRBJ1-1 and V is TRBV20-1; perhaps TRBD1 as D (5 bases). Trimming stripped 0 bases from V and 0 bases from J, with 26 bases between. Germline lookup yields CDR1 DFQATT and CDR2 SNEGSKA (reference sequence). The CDR3 sequence is 20 residues long. This CDR3 is CSARDSTGKGLGIMNTEAFF. The DNA for the CDR3 is TGCAGTGCTAGAGACTCAACGGGGAAGGGACTGGGGATAATGAACACTGAAGCTTTCTTT.

This chain uses TRBV12-3 or TRBV12-4 with TRBJ2-1, with 11 nucleotides matching TRBD2. The CDR3 contains 16 residues. J was trimmed by 5 bases and V by 4 bases; bases with no gene match: 7. Here the CDR3 reads CASSSPPGLADNEQFF. DNA of the CDR3: TGTGCCAGCAGTTCACCCCCGGGACTAGCGGACAATGAGCAGTTCTTC.

This sequence joins TRBV3-1 and TRBJ2-7; tentatively, D is TRBD2 (5 bases). In germline, CDR1 is LGHDT, CDR2 YNNKEL (reference sequence). CDR3 length: 16 amino acids. Trimming took off 5 bases at V and 6 bases at J, with 23 bases between the two ends. This CDR3 is CASSGLGGPTGPEQYF. Written as DNA, the CDR3 is TGTGCCAGCAGCGGGTTAGGAGGTCCAACCGGTCCCGAGCAGTACTTC.